Presented here are 22 T cell receptor beta chains from one specimen sequenced in a study of T cell changes during pregnancy in multiple sclerosis. Sequencing was performed with immunoSEQ multiplex PCR; in TCRdb, only in-frame clones are kept and a portion is missing. The sample includes about 69,000 clones, around 90% seen only once; the top ten take 0.29%. Here the sequenced sample was CD4+ T cells from peripheral blood mononuclear cells, taken in the third trimester of pregnancy. The receptor source for this set is a female donor in good health, enrolled as a control in a pregnancy study.

The V call is TRBV6-5, the J call TRBJ2-3, with 8 bases matching TRBD1. CDR1 and CDR2 from the germline V gene are MNHEY and SVGAGI. Trimming at V came to 10 bases and at J to 2 bases, leaving 8 bases not matched to a gene. The CDR3 loop spans 14 amino acids. CDR3 sequence: CATRTGMITDTQYF. The CDR3 region has the DNA TGTGCCACCAGGACAGGGATGATCACAGATACGCAGTATTTT.

This chain connects TRBV19 to TRBJ2-1; 9 bases align to TRBD2. The CDR3 extends over 14 amino acids. V shed 5 bases, J shed 9 bases, and the junction held 8 bases outside the gene matches. The germline CDR1 and CDR2 sequences are LNHDA and SQIVND (reference sequence). The CDR3 coding sequence is TGTGCCAGTAGTGCACTACAGGGACTAGCTGAGCAGTTCTTC. This translates into CASSALQGLAEQFF. Full variable domain (rest looked up from reference TRBV19 and TRBJ2-1): DGGITQSPKYLFRKEGQNVTLSCEQNLNHDAMYWYRQDPGQGLRLIYYSQIVNDFQKGDIAEGYSVSREKKESFPLTVTSAQKNPTAFYLCASSALQGLAEQFFGPGTRLTVL.

The chain recombines TRBV18 with TRBJ1-5; no clear D gene. Germline CDR1 reads KGHSH; CDR2 reads LQKENI. V shed 3 bases and J shed 0 bases, with 9 bases lying between them. There are 15 residues in the CDR3. CDR3 loop: CASSPDWDSNQPQHF. The CDR3 region has the DNA TGTGCCAGCTCACCGGACTGGGATAGCAATCAGCCCCAGCATTTT. Together with reference TRBV18 and TRBJ1-5, the CDR3 gives the full variable domain: NAGVMQNPRHLVRRRGQEARLRCSPMKGHSHVYWYRQLPEEGLKFMVYLQKENIIDESGMPKERFSAEFPKEGPSILRIQQVVRGDSAAYFCASSPDWDSNQPQHFGDGTRLSIL.

The V and J genes are TRBV9 and TRBJ2-5; 10 nucleotides match TRBD2. Germline values: CDR1 SGDLS, CDR2 YYNGEE. Germline trimming cut 0 bases from V and 2 bases from J; bases unmatched to any gene: 7. This CDR3 spans 17 amino acids. The DNA of the CDR3 is TGTGCCAGCAGCGTAGGGGCTAGCGGGGGCCCACAAGAGACCCAGTACTTC. Its translation is CASSVGASGGPQETQYF.

The chain links TRBV7-8 to TRBJ1-3; D not certain. The CDR3 runs to 17 residues. Looked up from germline, CDR1 is SGHVS and CDR2 is FQNEAQ. Trimming stripped 1 base from V and 0 bases from J, with 13 bases between. Here the CDR3 reads CASSLGIAQFSGNTIYF. The CDR3 DNA sequence: TGTGCCAGCAGCTTAGGGATTGCACAGTTCTCTGGAAACACCATATATTTT. The whole variable domain, remainder taken from reference TRBV7-8 and TRBJ1-3, is GAGVSQSPRYKVAKRGQDVALRCDPISGHVSLFWYQQALGQGPEFLTYFQNEAQLDKSGLPSDRFFAERPEGSVSTLKIQRTQQEDSAVYLCASSLGIAQFSGNTIYFGEGSWLTVV.

The chain has TRBV30 and TRBJ2-3; 10 bases are shared with TRBD1. The germline V gene has CDR1 GTSNPN and CDR2 SVGIG (reference sequence). The junction had 11 bases not matched to a gene; V was cut back by 3 bases and J by 2 bases. CDR3 length equals 17 residues. The CDR3 loop is CAWRTRPGQGITDTQYF. CDR3 nucleotide sequence: TGTGCCTGGAGAACACGCCCGGGACAGGGGATCACAGATACGCAGTATTTT.

V is TRBV5-4 and J is TRBJ2-1, with a possible D match to TRBD1 (6 bases). Germline CDR1 and CDR2: SGHNT and YYREEE (reference sequence). The CDR3 length is 13 residues. V shed 0 bases and J shed 10 bases, with 11 bases lying between them. The CDR3: CASSLDRAREQFF. As DNA, the CDR3 is TGTGCCAGCAGCTTGGACAGGGCACGAGAGCAGTTCTTC. Using reference TRBV5-4 and TRBJ2-1 for the parts outside the CDR3, the full variable domain is ETGVTQSPTHLIKTRGQQVTLRCSSQSGHNTVSWYQQALGQGPQFIFQYYREEENGRGNFPPRFSGLQFPNYSSELNVNALELDDSALYLCASSLDRAREQFFGPGTRLTVL.

This chain joins TRBV9 and TRBJ1-3; 7 nucleotides line up with TRBD1. CDR1 is SGDLS, CDR2 YYNGEE, per germline. This CDR3 is built from 14 residues. V shed 4 bases, J shed 3 bases, and the junction held 4 bases outside the gene matches. As DNA, the CDR3 is TGTGCCAGCAGCTCAGGGGGAGTTGGAAACACCATATATTTT. It codes for CASSSGGVGNTIYF.

The V call is TRBV11-2, the J call TRBJ2-7; 7 bases align to TRBD1. With V trimmed by 3 bases and J by 1 base, 6 bases remained unmatched. Germline loops: CDR1 SGHAT, CDR2 FQNNGV. The CDR3 length is 15 residues. CDR3 residues: CASSFGTAESYEQYF. CDR3 bases: TGTGCCAGCAGCTTCGGGACAGCTGAGTCCTACGAGCAGTACTTC.

V usage is TRBV30 and J usage is TRBJ2-7, with 7 bases fitting TRBD1. In germline, CDR1 is GTSNPN, CDR2 SVGIG (reference sequence). J was trimmed by 3 bases and V by 5 bases; bases with no gene match: 7. This CDR3 is built from 13 residues. CDR3 bases: TGTGCCTGGGTACAGGGGAGCGGCTACGAGCAGTACTTC. The encoded protein is CAWVQGSGYEQYF.

This chain uses TRBV4-3 with TRBJ1-6; 8 bases fit TRBD1. The CDR3 length is 17 residues. V lost 1 base, J lost 9 bases, and 11 bases stayed unmatched. CDR1 and CDR2 (germline): LGHNA, YSLEER. CDR3 DNA sequence: TGCGCCAGCAGCCAAGCCTCCAGGACAGGGATGGGTTCACCCCTCCACTTT. Residues: CASSQASRTGMGSPLHF.

J is TRBJ1-6 and V is TRBV30; no clear D gene. Per the germline V gene, CDR1 is GTSNPN and CDR2 is SVGIG (reference sequence). This CDR3 has 14 amino acids. With 0 bases removed from V and 9 bases from J, the gap between germline ends came to 12 bases. This CDR3 reads CAWSVDPTGSPLHF. For the CDR3, the DNA is TGTGCCTGGAGTGTAGACCCCACGGGTTCACCCCTCCACTTT.

The rearrangement uses TRBV5-1 and TRBJ1-1; TRBD1 aligns across 7 bases. The trim removed 4 bases at V and 6 bases at J, leaving 6 bases unmatched. Looked up from germline, CDR1 is SGHRS and CDR2 is YFSETQ. CDR3 length equals 13 residues. The CDR3 bases are TGCGCCAGCAGCCTTGACAGGGACTCTGAAGCTTTCTTT. It translates to CASSLDRDSEAFF.

The CDR3 DNA is TGTGCCAGCAGCCCAACTAGCGGGGGAGAGACCCAGTACTTC. It codes for CASSPTSGGETQYF. This chain links TRBV5-4 with TRBJ2-5; 11 bases map to TRBD2. The V gene end was trimmed by 4 bases and the J gene end by 4 bases; junction bases not matched to a gene: 3. The CDR3 is 14 amino acids. CDR1 and CDR2 (germline): SGHNT, YYREEE (reference sequence).

The chain has TRBV25-1 and TRBJ1-2; 9 nucleotides line up with TRBD1. CDR1 and CDR2 from the germline V gene are MGHDK and SYGVNS. This CDR3 contains 14 residues. The trim removed 6 bases at V and 7 bases at J, leaving 9 bases unmatched. In DNA, the CDR3 is TGTGCCAGCAGGGATCCGGGACAGGGTTTTGGCTACACCTTC. Residues: CASRDPGQGFGYTF.

This clone was observed many times. The V and J genes are TRBV10-2 and TRBJ1-2; 7 bases line up with TRBD1. The V gene end was trimmed by 5 bases and the J gene end by 7 bases; junction bases not matched to a gene: 4. The CDR3 extends over 12 amino acids. Germline CDR1 is WSHSY and CDR2 is SAAADI. The CDR3 nucleotides read TGCGCCAGCAGTAGGGACAGTGGTGGCTACACCTTC. It yields the protein CASSRDSGGYTF.

The chain has TRBV7-2 and TRBJ1-2; D remains unclear. The V end was cut by 6 bases, the J end by 7 bases, with 9 bases between. Per the germline V gene, CDR1 is SGHTA and CDR2 is FQGNSA. This CDR3 region has 11 residues. This chain's CDR3 is CASRQYRGYTF. The CDR3 region has the DNA TGTGCCAGCAGACAATATCGTGGCTACACCTTC.

The rearrangement joins TRBV19 to TRBJ1-1; TRBD1 might be the D (5 bases). Between the trimmed V and J ends, which lost 2 bases and 0 bases, there was a span of 13 bases. The CDR3 runs 16 residues. Germline-derived CDR1 and CDR2 are LNHDA and SQIVND (reference sequence). CDR3 loop: CASSINSARVNTEAFF. The CDR3 DNA follows: TGTGCCAGTAGTATAAACAGCGCCAGGGTGAACACTGAAGCTTTCTTT.

The chain joins TRBV29-1 to TRBJ1-5; D remains ambiguous. This CDR3 contains 15 residues. The germline gives CDR1 SQVTM, CDR2 ANQGSEA. Trimming took off 8 bases at V and 0 bases at J, with 17 bases between the two ends. The CDR3 region is CSFTSTGDSNQPQHF. CDR3 in DNA: TGCAGCTTTACATCTACCGGGGATAGCAATCAGCCCCAGCATTTT.

This rearrangement joins TRBV25-1 to TRBJ2-1; D may be TRBD1 (6 bases). V was clipped by 3 bases and J by 4 bases, with 13 bases between them. The CDR3 is 15 residues long. Germline CDR1 and CDR2: MGHDK and SYGVNS. CDR3 in DNA: TGTGCCAGCAGTGAGTCTGGACAGATATACAATGAGCAGTTCTTC. The encoded protein is CASSESGQIYNEQFF.

This clone came up once. The rearrangement uses TRBV19 and TRBJ1-1; D may be TRBD1 (5 bases). Germline V gives CDR1 LNHDA, CDR2 SQIVND (reference sequence). The CDR3 loop spans 15 amino acids. Between the trimmed V and J ends, which lost 2 bases and 3 bases, there was a span of 13 bases. The CDR3 is CASSITTTVDTEAFF. The CDR3 DNA follows: TGTGCCAGTAGTATAACCACGACAGTCGACACTGAAGCTTTCTTT. The whole variable domain, filled in from reference TRBV19 and TRBJ1-1, reads DGGITQSPKYLFRKEGQNVTLSCEQNLNHDAMYWYRQDPGQGLRLIYYSQIVNDFQKGDIAEGYSVSREKKESFPLTVTSAQKNPTAFYLCASSITTTVDTEAFFGQGTRLTVV.

CDR3 loop: CASTGTSGGAYGYTF. DNA for the CDR3: TGCGCCAGCACAGGGACCAGTGGAGGGGCTTATGGCTACACCTTC. The chain joins TRBV5-1 to TRBJ1-2; a possible D gene is TRBD1 (5 bases). V lost 6 bases, J lost 5 bases, and 20 bases lay in between. CDR1 is SGHRS, CDR2 YFSETQ, per germline. CDR3 length: 15 residues.